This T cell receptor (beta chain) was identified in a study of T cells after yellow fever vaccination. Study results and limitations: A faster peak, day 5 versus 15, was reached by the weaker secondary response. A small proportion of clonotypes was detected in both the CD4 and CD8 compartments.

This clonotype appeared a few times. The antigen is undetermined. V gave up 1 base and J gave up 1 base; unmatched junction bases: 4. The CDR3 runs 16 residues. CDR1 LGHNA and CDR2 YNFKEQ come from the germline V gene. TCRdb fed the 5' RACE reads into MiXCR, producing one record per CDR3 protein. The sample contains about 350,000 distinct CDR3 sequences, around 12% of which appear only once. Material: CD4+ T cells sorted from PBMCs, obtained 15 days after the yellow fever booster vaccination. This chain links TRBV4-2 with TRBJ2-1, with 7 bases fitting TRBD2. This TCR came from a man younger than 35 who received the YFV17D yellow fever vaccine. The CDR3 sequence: CASSQGDGGSYNEQFF. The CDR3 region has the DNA TGTGCCAGCAGCCAAGGGGACGGGGGGTCCTACAATGAGCAGTTCTTC.